Listed below are T cell receptor beta chains from one sample, sequenced in a study of T cell responses to AZD1222 COVID-19 vaccine. The protocol was immunoSEQ multiplex PCR, while the TCRdb copy is restricted to in-frame clones and leaves out a portion. In the table there are fewer than 200,000 clones, 90% to 95% of which are singletons. The sequences come from peripheral blood, collected 28 days after the second AZD1222 dose. The origin of the receptors is an adult who received the AZD1222 COVID-19 vaccine. Both conserved end residues are part of each CDR3. The D gene is left open where the match is weak.

V: TRBV3-1/TRBV3-2; D: TRBD1; J: TRBJ2-7; DNA: TGTGCCAGCAGCCAAGAACCGGGTTTGGGGGACAGCTCCTACGAGCAGTACTTC; CDR3: CASSQEPGLGDSSYEQYF
V: TRBV12-3/TRBV12-4; D: .; J: TRBJ1-2; DNA: TGTGCCAGCAGCCCTAGCACAGGGTGGGGCTACACCTTC; CDR3: CASSPSTGWGYTF
V: TRBV27; D: TRBD1; J: TRBJ1-6; DNA: TGTGCCAGCAGTTTCTCCGGGACAGGGTGGTCACCCCTCCACTTT; CDR3: CASSFSGTGWSPLHF
V: TRBV3-1/TRBV3-2; D: .; J: TRBJ2-1; DNA: TGTGCCAGCAGCCACCGTATAACAGGGTCGGGTGAGCAGTTCTTC; CDR3: CASSHRITGSGEQFF
V: TRBV3-1/TRBV3-2; D: .; J: TRBJ2-7; DNA: TGTGCCAGCAGCCAAGCGGGACTGGAGTACTTC; CDR3: CASSQAGLEYF
V: TRBV6-5; D: .; J: TRBJ2-3; DNA: TGTGCCAGCAGGGGGGGCGGGTCGGCAGATACGCAGTATTTT; CDR3: CASRGGGSADTQYF
V: TRBV19; D: .; J: TRBJ1-2; DNA: TGTGCCAGTAGTGCCCCGGGCAGGGACTATGGCTACACCTTC; CDR3: CASSAPGRDYGYTF
V: TRBV6-2/TRBV6-3; D: TRBD2; J: TRBJ2-5; DNA: TGTGCCAGCAGTCAACTAGCGGGGGAAGAGACCCAGTACTTC; CDR3: CASSQLAGEETQYF
V: TRBV27; D: .; J: TRBJ1-4; DNA: TGTGCCACCCGACCGTCAGCAACTAATGAAAAACTGTTTTTT; CDR3: CATRPSATNEKLFF
V: TRBV10-3; D: .; J: TRBJ2-7; DNA: TGTGCCATCTCCGCTACGAGCTCCTACGAGCAGTACTTC; CDR3: CAISATSSYEQYF
V: TRBV7-8; D: .; J: TRBJ1-1; DNA: TGTGCCAGCAGCTTAGTGAACAGGGATACTGAAGCTTTCTTT; CDR3: CASSLVNRDTEAFF
V: TRBV7-9; D: .; J: TRBJ2-1; DNA: TGTGCCAGCAGTTCCCCCGACTTGATGGGAAACAATGAGCAGTTCTTC; CDR3: CASSSPDLMGNNEQFF
V: TRBV7-2; D: .; J: TRBJ2-7; DNA: TGTGCCAGCAGCACCGGTGGGAGTCGCCGTACCTACGAGCAGTACTTC; CDR3: CASSTGGSRRTYEQYF